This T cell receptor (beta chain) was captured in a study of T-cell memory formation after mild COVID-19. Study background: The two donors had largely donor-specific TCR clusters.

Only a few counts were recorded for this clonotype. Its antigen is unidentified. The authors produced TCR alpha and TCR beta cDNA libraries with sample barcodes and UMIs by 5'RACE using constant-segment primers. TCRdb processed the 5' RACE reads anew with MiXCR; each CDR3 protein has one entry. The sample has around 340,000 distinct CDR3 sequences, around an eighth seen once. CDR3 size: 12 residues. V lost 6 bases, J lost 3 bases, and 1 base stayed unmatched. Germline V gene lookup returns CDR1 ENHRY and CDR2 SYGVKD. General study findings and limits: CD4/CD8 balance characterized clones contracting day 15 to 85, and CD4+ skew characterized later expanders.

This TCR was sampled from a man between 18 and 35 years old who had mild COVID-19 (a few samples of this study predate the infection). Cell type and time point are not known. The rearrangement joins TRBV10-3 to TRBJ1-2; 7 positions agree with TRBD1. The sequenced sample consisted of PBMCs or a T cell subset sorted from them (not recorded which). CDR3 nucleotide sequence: TGTGCCATCAGCGGGACAGACTATGGCTACACCTTC. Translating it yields CAISGTDYGYTF.